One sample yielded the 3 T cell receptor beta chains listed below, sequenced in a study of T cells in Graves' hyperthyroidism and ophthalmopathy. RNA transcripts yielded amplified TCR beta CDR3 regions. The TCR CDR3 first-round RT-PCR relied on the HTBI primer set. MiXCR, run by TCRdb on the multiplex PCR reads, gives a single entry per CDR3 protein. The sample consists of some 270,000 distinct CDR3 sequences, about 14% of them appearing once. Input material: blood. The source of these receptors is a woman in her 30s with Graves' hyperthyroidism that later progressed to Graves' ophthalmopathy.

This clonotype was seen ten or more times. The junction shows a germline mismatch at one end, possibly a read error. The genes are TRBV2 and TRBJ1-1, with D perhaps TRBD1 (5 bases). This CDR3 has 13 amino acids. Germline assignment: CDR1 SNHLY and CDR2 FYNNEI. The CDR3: CASMGRQNTEAFF. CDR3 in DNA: TGTGCGAGCATGGGACGGCAGAACACTGAAGCTTTCTTT.

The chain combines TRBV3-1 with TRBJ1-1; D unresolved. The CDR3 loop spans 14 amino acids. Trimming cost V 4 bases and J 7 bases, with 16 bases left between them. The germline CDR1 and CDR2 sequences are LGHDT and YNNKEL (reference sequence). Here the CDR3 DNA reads TGTGCCAGCAGCCCCTGGCGGGGAGATCATGAAGCTTTCTTT. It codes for CASSPWRGDHEAFF.

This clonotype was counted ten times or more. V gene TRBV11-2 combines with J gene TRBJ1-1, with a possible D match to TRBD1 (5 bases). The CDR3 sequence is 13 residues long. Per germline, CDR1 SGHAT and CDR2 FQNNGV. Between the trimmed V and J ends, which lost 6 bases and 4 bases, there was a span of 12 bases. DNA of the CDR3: TGTGCCAGCAGGGCCATCGGGGCCACTGAAGCTTTCTTT. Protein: CASRAIGATEAFF.